This T cell receptor beta chain derives from a study of blood T cells in healthy people across ages (dated by TCRdb to 2013 to 2016). About the investigation overall: In model experiments, template switching captured roughly one uniquely barcoded TCR beta cDNA molecule for every two T cells. Age-related changes in TCR beta repertoire diversity were measured in the study by deep sequencing normalized with unique cDNA molecular identifiers. Four age groups were formed from the donors: young (average around 15 years), middle-aged (around 37), aged (around 62) and long-lived (less than 85). Donors of different ages were randomly distributed across sequencing lanes to avoid experimental bias. Using the same blood draw, the study looked at two additional independent replicas of 1 million unique cDNA reads for two donors, one aged 18 to 29 and the other aged 80 or older.

Here is what the overall study found, with its caveats: The percentage of naive T cells measured by flow cytometry correlated strongly with observed TCR beta diversity. Because the CMV infection status of the donors was unknown, age-related changes in expanded clonotypes may potentially have been confounded. As age increased, observed TCR beta diversity per million T cells dropped in a roughly linear way, and a significant reduction was already evident by age 40. Estimates of total diversity from one million sequenced T cells were regarded as lower bounds and underestimates. Because profiling used bulk unsorted PBMCs, naive and antigen-experienced compartments could not be compared conclusively. Compared with the aged group, the long-lived group had more naive CD4+ T cells, fewer expanded clones and increased TCR diversity, a pattern suggesting age selection.

Of note for this clonotype: What this receptor recognizes is not known. Per-nucleotide qualities are absent, and no much larger clonotype sits a single base away.

The library was obtained by 5' RACE. Sequencing instrument: Illumina HiSeq 2500. A second PCR of roughly 7 to 11 cycles was performed with a sample-barcoded 5' primer and a J-beta primer mix. A unique molecular identifier was introduced onto each TCR beta cDNA molecule by a template-switch 5' adaptor carrying 12 random nucleotides. Each sample yielded at least 3 million CDR3-containing paired-end reads. All of the RNA was converted into first-strand cDNA using the Mint cDNA synthesis kit, with a TRBC-specific oligonucleotide serving as the primer. All cDNA was treated with uracil-DNA glycosylase and then went through a first 18-cycle PCR with the universal primers M1SS and BC2_uni_R. As for the original processing: Normalization of each sample was performed by random selection of 1 million high-quality reads, each carrying a distinct molecular identifier. Reads sharing molecular identifiers were discarded rather than binned into consensus sequences. MiTCR, with a Q25 quality threshold and the strictest error-elimination algorithm, was used for CDR3 identification, clonotype clustering and error correction. A nonparametric unseen species model using Euler transformation provided a lower-bound estimate of total TCR beta diversity. The public reads were run again by TCRdb, first through fastp at Q25 and then through MiXCR, and only productive beta chains were kept. Every CDR3 protein is listed once, alongside the most common genes and DNA of its rows. TCRdb assigned the V and J calls; the authors' analysis was not used. The sample table holds approximately 810,000 distinct CDR3 sequences, of which about 36% were seen once. Of the sample, around 13% falls within the top ten clones.

The CDR3 runs 15 amino acids, cysteine and phenylalanine included. Only CDR3 DNA remains: 45 bases, in frame from the first base. In the germline V gene, CDR1 corresponds to MDHEN and CDR2 to SYDVKM. The V end gives up 6 bases and the J end 5 bases, leaving 7 bases in the junction not matched to a gene. The 35 to 40 donors, aged roughly 6 to 95 years, were systemically healthy Caucasian individuals from Russia. Each donor gave around 9.9 milliliters of peripheral blood, collected into EDTA-treated Vacutainer tubes. Ficoll-Paque density-gradient centrifugation was used to isolate PBMCs, with at least 6.5 million per sample. Total RNA was extracted from PBMCs with Trizol reagent, with at least 6 micrograms obtained per sample. Naive CD45RAhigh/CD27high T cell percentages were measured by flow cytometry on a PBMC aliquot from every donor.

This clonotype originated in a man aged 18 to 29 in good health. Sequencing was performed on blood. The chain joins TRBV28 to TRBJ2-1; TRBD2 fits 10 bases in the junction. The CDR3 amino acid sequence is: CASRVHSGGHNEQFF. The bases are TGTGCCAGCAGGGTACATAGCGGGGGGCACAATGAGCAGTTCTTC.